This passage covers 19 T cell receptor beta chains from one sample sequenced in a study of vaccination and CD4 T cells after COVID-19. As to treatment: approximately 9-day PBMC culture with coronavirus spike peptide pools or control peptides (ViraFEST assay). For these TCRs, the target antigens are not known. Sequencing of DNA taken from cultured CD4+ T cells relied on the Oncomine TCR Beta short-read assay. TCRdb reprocessed the PCR reads via MiXCR and lists one record per CDR3 protein. The sample holds over 8,500 distinct CDR3 sequences, about 70% seen once. Sequenced material: CD4+ T cells from blood, cultured in vitro, taken before SARS-CoV-2 vaccination. All receptors come from a human donor who had recovered from COVID-19.

The chain is built from TRBV20-1 and TRBJ1-2, with a tentative D call TRBD1 (5 bases). Germline-derived CDR1 and CDR2 are DFQATT and SNEGSKA (reference sequence). Trimming took 6 bases from V and 0 from J, leaving 14 bases between them. The length of the CDR3 is 14 residues. This CDR3 reads CSALKTVANYGYTF. CDR3 coding DNA: TGCAGTGCCCTGAAGACAGTTGCTAACTATGGCTACACCTTC.

Only a few counts were recorded for this clonotype. The chain links TRBV18 to TRBJ1-4; TRBD1 agrees at 11 bases. CDR3 length: 15 amino acids. The junction had 3 bases not matched to a gene; V was cut back by 3 bases and J by 6 bases. CDR1 is KGHSH and CDR2 is LQKENI in the germline V gene. CDR3 amino acids: CASSPRTGGHEKLFF. CDR3 coding DNA: TGTGCCAGCTCACCGCGGACAGGGGGCCATGAAAAACTGTTTTTT. The full variable domain, rest sourced from reference TRBV18 and TRBJ1-4, is NAGVMQNPRHLVRRRGQEARLRCSPMKGHSHVYWYRQLPEEGLKFMVYLQKENIIDESGMPKERFSAEFPKEGPSILRIQQVVRGDSAAYFCASSPRTGGHEKLFFGSGTQLSVL.

J is TRBJ1-6 and V is TRBV30, with TRBD1 matching 8 bases. The CDR3 sequence is 15 residues long. Germline V gives CDR1 GTSNPN, CDR2 SVGIG (reference sequence). The junction had 5 bases not matched to a gene; V was cut back by 0 bases and J by 7 bases. CDR3 in amino acids: CAWSVPPGGNSPLHF. The CDR3 DNA is TGTGCCTGGAGTGTTCCCCCAGGGGGCAATTCACCCCTCCACTTT.

CDR3: CATSSGGRGNEQFF. In nucleotides, the CDR3 is TGTGCCACCAGCAGCGGCGGGAGGGGGAATGAGCAGTTCTTC. The gene calls are TRBV15 and TRBJ2-1, with 9 bases that match TRBD2. The CDR3 loop spans 14 amino acids. V lost 3 bases, J lost 7 bases, and 4 bases stayed unmatched. CDR1 and CDR2 (germline): LNHNV, YYDKDF (reference sequence).

This chain connects TRBV2 to TRBJ2-7; 11 nucleotides align to TRBD1. The CDR3 covers 14 residues. V was clipped by 6 bases and J by 4 bases; unmatched bases: 5. The germline V gene encodes CDR1 SNHLY and CDR2 FYNNEI. The DNA for the CDR3 is TGTGCCAGCAGCTCCGGGACAGGGGGATACGAGCAGTACTTC. It codes for CASSSGTGGYEQYF.

The J gene is TRBJ2-2, the V gene TRBV20-1, with D possibly matching TRBD1 (5 bases). Germline CDR1 is DFQATT and CDR2 is SNEGSKA (reference sequence). The CDR3 is 16 residues long. V lost 6 bases to trimming and J lost 3 bases, with 20 bases between them. The CDR3 DNA reads TGCAGTGCCCCCCACGAAGGGGCCTCGGACACCGGGGAGCTGTTTTTT. It specifies CSAPHEGASDTGELFF.

This clonotype turned up a few times. The rearrangement links TRBV7-3 to TRBJ2-7; 9 bases are shared with TRBD1. The germline gives CDR1 SGHTA, CDR2 FQGTGA. V was clipped by 2 bases and J by 4 bases; unmatched bases: 0. The CDR3 consists of 13 residues. The CDR3 region has the DNA TGTGCCAGCAGCTTAGGGACAGGGTACGAGCAGTACTTC. Protein product: CASSLGTGYEQYF.

The rearrangement uses TRBV20-1 and TRBJ1-1; TRBD1 matches at 8 bases. Germline V gives CDR1 DFQATT, CDR2 SNEGSKA (reference sequence). V dropped 0 bases and J dropped 7; count of bases not matched to a gene: 13. The CDR3 covers 16 residues. The CDR3 coding sequence is TGCAGTGCTAGAGATGTACAGGAGACAGGGGCGGATGAAGCTTTCTTT. It is translated as CSARDVQETGADEAFF.

The genes are TRBV5-6 and TRBJ2-3; TRBD1 matches at 9 bases. V was pared by 2 bases and J by 0 bases, with 4 bases of the junction left unmatched. Germline V gives CDR1 SGHDT, CDR2 YYEEEE. The CDR3 has 16 residues. The CDR3 here is CASSFFGQGSTDTQYF. CDR3 DNA sequence: TGTGCCAGCAGCTTCTTCGGACAGGGGAGCACAGATACGCAGTATTTT.

This clonotype was observed a few times. The genes are TRBV10-3 and TRBJ1-5; maybe TRBD1 (6 bases). Germline CDR1 is ENHRY and CDR2 is SYGVKD. The CDR3 has 19 amino acids. The V and J ends lost 0 bases and 8 bases respectively, with 26 bases between them. The CDR3 coding sequence is TGTGCCATCAGTGAGTCCCCGGCAGGGGACGTGGCCGCGAGGAAGCCCCAGCATTTT. It yields the protein CAISESPAGDVAARKPQHF.

The rearrangement uses TRBV24-1 and TRBJ2-5; D is perhaps TRBD1 or TRBD2 (5 bases each). CDR1 KGHDR and CDR2 SFDVKD come from the germline V gene. With 3 bases removed from V and 4 bases from J, the gap between germline ends came to 8 bases. The CDR3 is 13 amino acids. CDR3 sequence (DNA): TGTGCCACCAGTGATGGGACCGGAGAGACCCAGTACTTC. Translation gives CATSDGTGETQYF.

CDR3 nucleotides: TGTGCCAGCAGCTTAGCGATCCGACCGGGACATCGAAGCACAGATACGCAGTATTTT. Translating gives CASSLAIRPGHRSTDTQYF. The chain couples TRBV7-6 to TRBJ2-3; maybe TRBD1 (6 bases). Germline values: CDR1 SGHVS, CDR2 FNYEAQ. Trimming removed 0 bases at V and 0 bases at J, with 19 bases between. The CDR3 has 19 amino acids.

The genes are TRBV20-1 and TRBJ2-7; 7 nucleotides line up with TRBD1. The CDR3 sequence is 14 residues long. Germline V CDR1 and CDR2: DFQATT, SNEGSKA (reference sequence). The V and J ends lost 6 bases and 0 bases, in that order; junction bases with no gene match: 8. CDR3 coding DNA: TGCAGTGCCCTACAGGGGCCCTTCTCCTACGAGCAGTACTTC. This translates into CSALQGPFSYEQYF.

The genes are TRBV15 and TRBJ2-1; 11 bases agree with TRBD2. Germline lookup yields CDR1 LNHNV and CDR2 YYDKDF (reference sequence). The CDR3 is made up of 15 amino acids. V lost 3 bases and J lost 7; bases outside the gene matches: 5. The DNA of the CDR3 is TGTGCCACCAGCAGCACTAGCGGGAGTTGGAATGAGCAGTTCTTC. Its translation is CATSSTSGSWNEQFF.

The rearrangement links TRBV20-1 to TRBJ1-5, with D possibly matching TRBD1 (5 bases). Trimming stripped 2 bases from V and 4 bases from J, with 9 bases between. CDR3 length: 13 amino acids. The germline V gene encodes CDR1 DFQATT and CDR2 SNEGSKA (reference sequence). The CDR3 DNA is TGCAGTGCTAGACAGGGATTGAATCAGCCCCAGCATTTT. Protein: CSARQGLNQPQHF.

V and J are TRBV14 and TRBJ2-5; D is uncertain. The CDR3 runs 11 residues. The V end lost 3 bases, the J end lost 4 bases, and 3 bases lay between the germline ends. Germline values: CDR1 SGHDN, CDR2 FVKESK. The CDR3 DNA is TGTGCCAGCAGCCAGTTAGAGACCCAGTACTTC. Translating gives CASSQLETQYF.

This clonotype was picked up a small number of times. This rearrangement joins TRBV24-1 to TRBJ1-1; a possible D gene is TRBD1 (6 bases). Per germline, CDR1 KGHDR and CDR2 SFDVKD. Trimming took 5 bases from V and 1 from J, leaving 10 bases between them. The CDR3 contains 14 residues. CDR3 DNA sequence: TGTGCCACCAGTGGAAAGACAGGGAACACTGAAGCTTTCTTT. Amino acid sequence: CATSGKTGNTEAFF.

This chain uses TRBV6-2 or TRBV6-3 with TRBJ2-5, with D possibly TRBD2 on 6 matching bases. This CDR3 region has 15 residues. Per germline, CDR1 MNHEY and CDR2 SVGEGT. V lost 7 bases to trimming and J lost 5 bases, with 20 bases between them. The CDR3 DNA reads as TGTGCCAGCACCCCTGGGAGGCTTGGCTGGGAGACCCAGTACTTC. This translates into CASTPGRLGWETQYF.

This clonotype was counted only a few times. This chain uses TRBV15 with TRBJ2-3, with 8 bases matching TRBD1. J lost 8 bases, V lost 5 bases, and 15 bases had no gene match. Germline assignment: CDR1 LNHNV and CDR2 YYDKDF (reference sequence). The CDR3 spans 16 residues. The CDR3 coding sequence is TGTGCCACCAGCGCAAGGACAGGGTCAGGTTTGGTTACGCAGTATTTT. Protein product: CATSARTGSGLVTQYF.